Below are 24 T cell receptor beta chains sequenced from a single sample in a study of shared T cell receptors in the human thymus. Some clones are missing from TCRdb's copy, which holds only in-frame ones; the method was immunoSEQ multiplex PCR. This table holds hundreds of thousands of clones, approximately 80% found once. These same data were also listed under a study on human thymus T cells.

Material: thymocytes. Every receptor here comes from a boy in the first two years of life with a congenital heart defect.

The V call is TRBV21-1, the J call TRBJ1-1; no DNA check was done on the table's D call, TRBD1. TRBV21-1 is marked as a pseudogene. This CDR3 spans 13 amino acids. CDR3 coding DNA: TGTGCTATACAGGGTAAGGATATCACTGAAGCTTTCTTT. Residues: CAIQGKDITEAFF.

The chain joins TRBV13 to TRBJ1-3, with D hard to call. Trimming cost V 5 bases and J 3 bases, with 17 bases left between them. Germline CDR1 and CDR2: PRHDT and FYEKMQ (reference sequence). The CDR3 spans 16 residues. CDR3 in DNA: TGTGCCAGCAGCCAATTAATACGAATCGGTGGAAACACCATATATTTT. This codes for CASSQLIRIGGNTIYF. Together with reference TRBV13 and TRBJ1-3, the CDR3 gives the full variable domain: AAGVIQSPRHLIKEKRETATLKCYPIPRHDTVYWYQQGPGQDPQFLISFYEKMQSDKGSIPDRFSAQQFSDYHSELNMSSLELGDSALYFCASSQLIRIGGNTIYFGEGSWLTVV.

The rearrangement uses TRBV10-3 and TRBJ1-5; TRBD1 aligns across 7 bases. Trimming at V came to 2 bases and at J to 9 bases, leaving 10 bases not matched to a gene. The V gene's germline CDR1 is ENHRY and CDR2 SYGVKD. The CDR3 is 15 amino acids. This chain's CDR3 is CAISERDSQSRPQHF. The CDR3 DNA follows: TGTGCCATCAGTGAGAGGGACAGTCAAAGTCGGCCCCAGCATTTT.

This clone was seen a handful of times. CDR3 sequence (DNA): TGTGCCAGCAGCACTCACAGGGGAGAGCAGTACTTC. Amino acids: CASSTHRGEQYF. The V gene is TRBV7-2, the J gene TRBJ2-7, with TRBD1 identical over 7 bases. The CDR3 loop spans 12 amino acids. Germline CDR1 SGHTA, CDR2 FQGNSA. The J segment lost 7 bases and the V segment lost 5 bases, leaving 5 bases of the junction unmatched.

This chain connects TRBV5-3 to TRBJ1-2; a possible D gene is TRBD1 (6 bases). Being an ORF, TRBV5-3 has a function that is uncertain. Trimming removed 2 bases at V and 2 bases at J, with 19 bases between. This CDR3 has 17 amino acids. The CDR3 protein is CARSLDNTGTTNYGYTF. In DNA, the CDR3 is TGTGCCAGAAGCTTAGACAATACAGGGACTACGAACTATGGCTACACCTTC.

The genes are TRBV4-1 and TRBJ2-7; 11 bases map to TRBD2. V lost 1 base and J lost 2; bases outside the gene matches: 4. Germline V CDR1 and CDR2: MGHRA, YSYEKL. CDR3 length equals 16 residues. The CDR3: CASSQAGTSGPYEQYF. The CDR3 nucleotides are TGCGCCAGCAGCCAAGCCGGGACTAGCGGACCCTACGAGCAGTACTTC.

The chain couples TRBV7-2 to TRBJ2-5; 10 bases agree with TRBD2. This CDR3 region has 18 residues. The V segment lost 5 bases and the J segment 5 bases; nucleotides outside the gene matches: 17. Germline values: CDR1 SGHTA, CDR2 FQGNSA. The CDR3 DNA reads TGTGCCAGCAGCCACCTGGGGGGTACTAGCGGGAATGCGGAGACCCAGTACTTC. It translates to CASSHLGGTSGNAETQYF.

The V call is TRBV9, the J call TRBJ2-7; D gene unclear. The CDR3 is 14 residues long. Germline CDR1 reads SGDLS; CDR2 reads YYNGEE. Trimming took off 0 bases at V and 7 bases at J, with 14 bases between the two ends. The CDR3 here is CASSVAPGPWEQYF. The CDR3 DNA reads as TGTGCCAGCAGCGTAGCTCCCGGTCCGTGGGAGCAGTACTTC.

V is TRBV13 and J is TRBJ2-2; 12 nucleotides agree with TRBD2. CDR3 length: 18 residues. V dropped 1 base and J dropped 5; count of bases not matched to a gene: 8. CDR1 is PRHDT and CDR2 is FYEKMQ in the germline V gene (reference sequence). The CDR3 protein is CASSLEPSGRARTGELFF. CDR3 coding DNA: TGTGCCAGCAGCTTAGAGCCTAGCGGGAGGGCCAGGACCGGGGAGCTGTTTTTT.

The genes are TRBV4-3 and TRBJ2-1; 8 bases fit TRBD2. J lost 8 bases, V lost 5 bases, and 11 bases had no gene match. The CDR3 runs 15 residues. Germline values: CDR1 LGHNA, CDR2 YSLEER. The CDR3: CASSTRLASWDEQFF. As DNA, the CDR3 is TGCGCCAGCAGCACGCGACTAGCGTCTTGGGATGAGCAGTTCTTC.

CDR3 sequence reads: CASSEGRGHKETQYF. The DNA of the CDR3 is TGTGCCAGCAGTGAAGGGAGAGGTCACAAAGAGACCCAGTACTTC. The chain links TRBV2 to TRBJ2-5; the D is unclear. The germline CDR1 and CDR2 sequences are SNHLY and FYNNEI. CDR3 size: 15 residues. V shed 1 base and J shed 3 bases, with 12 bases lying between them.

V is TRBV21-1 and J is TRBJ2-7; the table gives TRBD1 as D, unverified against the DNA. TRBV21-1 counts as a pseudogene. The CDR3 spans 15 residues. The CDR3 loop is CASSKVGTASYEQYF. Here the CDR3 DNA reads TGTGCCAGCAGCAAGGTAGGGACAGCCTCCTACGAGCAGTACTTC.

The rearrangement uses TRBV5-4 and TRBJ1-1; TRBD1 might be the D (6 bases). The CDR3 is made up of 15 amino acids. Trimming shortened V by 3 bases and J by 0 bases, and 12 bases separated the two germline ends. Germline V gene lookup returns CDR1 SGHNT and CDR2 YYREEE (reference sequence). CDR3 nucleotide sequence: TGTGCCAGCAGCTGGCGGGGGCCCATGAACACTGAAGCTTTCTTT. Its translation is CASSWRGPMNTEAFF. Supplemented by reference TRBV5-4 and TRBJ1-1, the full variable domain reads ETGVTQSPTHLIKTRGQQVTLRCSSQSGHNTVSWYQQALGQGPQFIFQYYREEENGRGNFPPRFSGLQFPNYSSELNVNALELDDSALYLCASSWRGPMNTEAFFGQGTRLTVV.

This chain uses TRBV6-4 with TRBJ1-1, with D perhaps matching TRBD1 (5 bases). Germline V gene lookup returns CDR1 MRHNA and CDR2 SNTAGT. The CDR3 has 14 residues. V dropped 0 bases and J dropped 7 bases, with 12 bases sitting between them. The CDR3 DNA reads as TGTGCCAGCAGTGACTCGCAGGGTGGTAGTGAAGCTTTCTTT. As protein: CASSDSQGGSEAFF.

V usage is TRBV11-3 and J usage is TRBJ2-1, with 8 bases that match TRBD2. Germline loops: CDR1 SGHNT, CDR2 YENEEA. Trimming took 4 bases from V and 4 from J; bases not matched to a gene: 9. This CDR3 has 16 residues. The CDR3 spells CASSWLLAGRYNEQFF. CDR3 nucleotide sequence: TGTGCCAGCAGCTGGCTCCTAGCGGGTCGTTACAATGAGCAGTTCTTC.

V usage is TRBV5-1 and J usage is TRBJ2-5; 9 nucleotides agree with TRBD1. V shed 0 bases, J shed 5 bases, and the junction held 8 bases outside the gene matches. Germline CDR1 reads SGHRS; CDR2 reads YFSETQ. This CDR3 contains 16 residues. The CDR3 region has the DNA TGCGCCAGCAGCTTGGGAAGACAGGGGGGGCGGGAGACCCAGTACTTC. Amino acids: CASSLGRQGGRETQYF. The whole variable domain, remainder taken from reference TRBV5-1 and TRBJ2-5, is KAGVTQTPRYLIKTRGQQVTLSCSPISGHRSVSWYQQTPGQGLQFLFEYFSETQRNKGNFPGRFSGRQFSNSRSEMNVSTLELGDSALYLCASSLGRQGGRETQYFGPGTRLLVL.

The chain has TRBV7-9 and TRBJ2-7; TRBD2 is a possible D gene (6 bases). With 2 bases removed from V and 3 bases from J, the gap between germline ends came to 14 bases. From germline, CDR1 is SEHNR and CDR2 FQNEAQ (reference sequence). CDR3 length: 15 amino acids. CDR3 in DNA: TGTGCCAGCAGCTTATCGGTACTAGCAAACTACGAGCAGTACTTC. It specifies CASSLSVLANYEQYF.

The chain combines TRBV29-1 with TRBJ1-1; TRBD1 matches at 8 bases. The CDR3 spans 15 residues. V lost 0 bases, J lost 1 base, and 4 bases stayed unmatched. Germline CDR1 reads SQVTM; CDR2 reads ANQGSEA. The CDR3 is CSVEEKDRENTEAFF. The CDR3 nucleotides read TGCAGCGTTGAAGAAAAGGACAGGGAGAACACTGAAGCTTTCTTT. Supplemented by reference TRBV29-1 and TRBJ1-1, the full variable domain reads SAVISQKPSRDICQRGTSLTIQCQVDSQVTMMFWYRQQPGQSLTLIATANQGSEATYESGFVIDKFPISRPNLTFSTLTVSNMSPEDSSIYLCSVEEKDRENTEAFFGQGTRLTVV.

The CDR3 nucleotides are TGTGCCAGCAGCTTGGAAAGCCATTTGTCGGGGACAGGGGACCACGAGCAGTACTTC. Encoded protein: CASSLESHLSGTGDHEQYF. The chain employs TRBV5-8 and TRBJ2-7, with 10 positions matching TRBD1. Germline CDR1 is SGHTS and CDR2 is YDEGEE. The CDR3 sequence is 19 residues long. J lost 5 bases, V lost 0 bases, and 17 bases had no gene match. Based on the CDR3 plus reference TRBV5-8 and TRBJ2-7, the full variable domain is EAGVTQSPTHLIKTRGQQATLRCSPISGHTSVYWYQQALGLGLQFLLWYDEGEERNRGNFPPRFSGRQFPNYSSELNVNALELEDSALYLCASSLESHLSGTGDHEQYFGPGTRLTVT.

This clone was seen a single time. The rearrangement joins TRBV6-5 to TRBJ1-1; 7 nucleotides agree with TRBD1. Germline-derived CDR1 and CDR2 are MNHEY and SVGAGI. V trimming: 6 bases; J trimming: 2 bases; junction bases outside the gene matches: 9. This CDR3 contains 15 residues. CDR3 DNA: TGTGCCAGCAGACCTCCCGGACAGGACAACACTGAAGCTTTCTTT. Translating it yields CASRPPGQDNTEAFF.

CDR3: CASSSAPGQGIMNTEAFF. The CDR3 DNA follows: TGTGCCAGCAGTTCAGCCCCGGGACAGGGGATTATGAACACTGAAGCTTTCTTT. The J gene is TRBJ1-1, the V gene TRBV27; 10 nucleotides line up with TRBD1. The CDR3 covers 18 residues. V lost 4 bases to trimming and J lost 0 bases; unmatched junction nucleotides: 11. Germline loops: CDR1 MNHEY, CDR2 SMNVEV (reference sequence).

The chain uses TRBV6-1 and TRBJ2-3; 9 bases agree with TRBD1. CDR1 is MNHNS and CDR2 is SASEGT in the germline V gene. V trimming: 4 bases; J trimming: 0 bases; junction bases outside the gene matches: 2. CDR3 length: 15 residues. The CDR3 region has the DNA TGTGCCAGCAGTGGGGACAGGGAGAGCACAGATACGCAGTATTTT. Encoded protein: CASSGDRESTDTQYF.

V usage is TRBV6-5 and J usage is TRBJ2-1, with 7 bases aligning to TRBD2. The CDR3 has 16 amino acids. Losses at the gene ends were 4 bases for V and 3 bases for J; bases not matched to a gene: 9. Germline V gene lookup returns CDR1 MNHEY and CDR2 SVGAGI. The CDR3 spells CASSSPLQRGYNEQFF. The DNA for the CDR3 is TGTGCCAGCAGTTCCCCACTCCAGCGGGGCTACAATGAGCAGTTCTTC.

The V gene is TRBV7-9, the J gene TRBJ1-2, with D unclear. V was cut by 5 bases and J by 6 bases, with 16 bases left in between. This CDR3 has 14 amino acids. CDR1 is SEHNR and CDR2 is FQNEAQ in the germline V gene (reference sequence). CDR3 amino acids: CASSRGLFSNGYTF. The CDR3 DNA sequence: TGTGCCAGCAGCCGCGGCCTCTTCAGCAATGGCTACACCTTC. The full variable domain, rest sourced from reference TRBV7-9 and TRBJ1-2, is DTGVSQNPRHKITKRGQNVTFRCDPISEHNRLYWYRQTLGQGPEFLTYFQNEAQLEKSRLLSDRFSAERPKGSFSTLEIQRTEQGDSAMYLCASSRGLFSNGYTFGSGTRLTVV.